This T cell receptor (beta chain) was documented in a study of T-cell reconstitution after alpha-beta-depleted transplantation in children. A note on this clonotype: Antigen specificity is unknown.

Germline values: CDR1 MNHEY, CDR2 SVGEGT. The CDR3 has 14 residues. Germline trimming cut 6 bases from V and 3 bases from J; bases unmatched to any gene: 7. Study-wide points: At day 60, the high TCRbeta diversity found in some patients originated from recipient T cells and thymic progenitors that had survived. In patients about two months after transplant, alpha-beta T cells reportedly arose from several hundred expanded graft clones.

Unique molecular identifiers were built into the TCRbeta library. MiXCR was run by TCRdb on the PCR reads, yielding one entry per CDR3 protein. The sample lists roughly 670,000 distinct CDR3 sequences; around 13% were seen once. This TCR came from a girl aged 2 to 9 with congenital amegakaryocytic thrombocytopenia, due to receive a stem cell transplant. V usage is TRBV6-2 or TRBV6-3 and J usage is TRBJ2-5, with 7 bases identical to TRBD1. Source: PBMCs, taken before TCRalphabeta/CD19-depleted stem cell transplant. The CDR3 here is CASRSGQTKETQYF. CDR3 DNA sequence: TGTGCCAGCAGATCGGGACAGACAAAAGAGACCCAGTACTTC.